The 2 T cell receptor beta chains below were found in one sample sequenced in a study of blood T cell repertoires in COVID-19. The repertoire was sequenced with immunoSEQ multiplex PCR; TCRdb's copy has only in-frame clones and lacks some. Of approximately 140,000 clones in the sample, roughly four fifths were seen once. The source material was PBMCs or T cells enriched from blood (not recorded which). The receptor source for this set is a man in his forties or fifties with acute COVID-19.

The V and J genes are TRBV6-5 and TRBJ1-1; TRBD1 matches at 9 bases. Germline V gene data show CDR1 as MNHEY and CDR2 as SVGAGI. V lost 8 bases and J lost 10; bases outside the gene matches: 8. The CDR3 extends over 12 amino acids. The CDR3 reads CASSTGGLGAFF. DNA for the CDR3: TGTGCCAGCTCGACAGGGGGACTCGGAGCTTTCTTT.

V and J are TRBV19 and TRBJ2-7; 7 bases align to TRBD1. The CDR3 has 14 residues. The ends lost 1 base at V and 5 bases at J; junction bases unmatched: 5. Germline V gives CDR1 LNHDA, CDR2 SQIVND (reference sequence). For the CDR3, the DNA is TGTGCCAGTAGTATAGGACAGGGTGTCCACGAGCAGTACTTC. Encoded protein: CASSIGQGVHEQYF.